This T cell receptor (beta chain) was observed in a study of blood T cell repertoires in COVID-19 (TCRdb year 2020). In the study overall: Samples from collaborators originated in the United States, Italy and Spain and spanned both the acute and convalescent phases of COVID-19. The prospective study material was composed of cDNA or gDNA derived from T cells, B-cell-depleted T cells, or PBMCs. The dataset comprised deeply sampled blood TCRbeta repertoires from subjects exposed to, actively infected with, or recovered from COVID-19. The repertoires were released in a freely available public database meant as a resource for research on the immune response to SARS-CoV-2. The samples were drawn from the first 160 participants of the ongoing ImmuneRACE study and from 950 to 1,500 subjects provided by 6 global collaborators. Nearly every sample came with metadata listing a de-identified subject ID, COVID-19 status, age in years and sex. Where available, HLA class I and class II types were taken from metadata supplied by the sample provider and were not determined by assay-based typing.

Regarding this clone: Its antigen is unknown. A read error may produce the germline difference seen at one junction end.

Study-wide findings and limitations: The amount of clinical and demographic metadata varied by source and participant and was provided uncurated.

The CDR3, from cysteine to phenylalanine, totals 18 residues. The entry retains the CDR3 DNA only, 54 bases that are in frame from base 1. CDR1 and CDR2, per the germline V gene, are SGHAT and FQNNGV. Each collaborating institution followed its own protocols to collect whole blood in K2EDTA tubes. For TCRbeta analysis, collaborator samples were shipped as frozen whole blood, as isolated PBMCs, or as DNA extracted from either sample type. The immunoSEQ Assay, a bias-controlled multiplex PCR, was used to amplify TCRbeta CDR3 regions from genomic DNA. Per the source publication's procedure: The number of nucleated cells in each sample was estimated by amplification of reference gene primers within the assay. To quantify the absolute abundance of each unique TCRbeta CDR3 rearrangement, sequence reads were collapsed and filtered. For each sample, productive Simpson clonality was calculated as the square root of Simpson's diversity index over productive rearrangements. TCRdb re-hosts the immuneACCESS table, in-frame sequences only. Its copies lack some clones; in the studies checked, an unresolved V gene accounts for under half of them, and the cause for the rest is not known. The V and J calls and the clone size are those of that table, but D and trimming were determined from the DNA. In this sample the table shows about 190,000 clones, roughly 87% of which occur a single time. About 6.5% of the sample rests with the top ten.

This chain joins TRBV11-2 to TRBJ2-2, and TRBD1 aligns with 7 junction nucleotides. The sequence came from a woman aged 40 to 50 with acute or convalescent COVID-19. What was sequenced was peripheral blood. The CDR3 region has the sequence CASSLEAGGIGSTRELFF. The DNA sequence is as follows: TGTGCCAGCAGCTTAGAGGCAGGGGGAATCGGTAGCACCAGGGAGCTGTTTTTT. Extended through the reference TRBV11-2 and TRBJ2-2 proteins, this CDR3 yields the full variable domain: EAGVAQSPRYKIIEKRQSVAFWCNPISGHATLYWYQQILGQGPKLLIQFQNNGVVDDSQLPKDRFSAERLKGVDSTLKIQPAKLEDSAVYLCASSLEAGGIGSTRELFFGEGSRLTVL.